The present TCR beta chain was sequenced within a study of blood T cell repertoires in COVID-19. V gave up 1 base and J gave up 5 bases, with 8 bases separating them. The length of the CDR3 is 13 residues. Germline CDR1 is SGHAT and CDR2 is FQNNGV. Clones were read by immunoSEQ multiplex PCR, and TCRdb kept only the in-frame ones, dropping some. The sample lists 310,000 or so clones, roughly 87% seen once, with 8% to 9.5% in the top ten. Recovery meant two consecutive negative NP/OP PCR tests, professional clearance, or resolved symptoms. This clone was seen only a few times. The sequence was collected from a woman aged 18-35 years who had recovered from COVID-19. This sequence joins TRBV11-2 and TRBJ1-1; D gene uncertain. The sample consisted of PBMCs or T cells enriched from blood (not recorded which). The chain's CDR3 is CASSLAGRTEAFF. The CDR3 DNA follows: TGTGCCAGCAGCTTAGCGGGGAGGACTGAAGCTTTCTTT.